The next 32 T cell receptor beta chains were all read from a single sample in a study of CD8+ T cells in alopecia areata. Extraction and reverse transcription of RNA yielded cDNA as the sequencing template. The method was immunoSEQ multiplex PCR; TCRdb's version includes in-frame clones alone and lacks a portion of them. The sample includes some 200,000 clones, about 57% of them seen just once. As for treatment: oral pan-JAK inhibitor, 5-10 mg twice daily. The sequenced sample was CD4+ T cells sorted from blood, obtained at week 4, from a patient treated with tofacitinib. Receptors originate from a human donor with alopecia areata.

The gene calls are TRBV29-1 and TRBJ1-1; 7 bases match TRBD1. This CDR3 region has 11 residues. V dropped 7 bases and J dropped 11; count of bases not matched to a gene: 10. Germline CDR1 reads SQVTM; CDR2 reads ANQGSEA. The CDR3 DNA reads as TGCAGCGCTTCGACAGGGTGGGATGCTTTCTTT. Its translation is CSASTGWDAFF.

The chain combines TRBV2 with TRBJ2-5; 8 bases are shared with TRBD2. After removal of 7 bases from V and 5 bases from J, the junction contained 6 bases not matched to a gene. The germline gives CDR1 SNHLY, CDR2 FYNNEI. CDR3 length: 13 amino acids. As DNA, the CDR3 is TGTGCCAGCAAAGCGGGGGTAACGGAGACCCAGTACTTC. Protein sequence: CASKAGVTETQYF.

There are many counts of this clone. The chain carries TRBV19 and TRBJ1-6; D gene ambiguous. CDR1 LNHDA and CDR2 SQIVND come from the germline V gene (reference sequence). The V and J ends lost 4 bases and 5 bases respectively, with 12 bases between them. This CDR3 is 15 amino acids long. The CDR3 loop reads CASSTKPRDNSPLHF. In DNA form, the CDR3 reads TGTGCCAGTAGTACGAAACCACGAGATAATTCACCCCTCCACTTT. Together with reference TRBV19 and TRBJ1-6, the CDR3 gives the full variable domain: DGGITQSPKYLFRKEGQNVTLSCEQNLNHDAMYWYRQDPGQGLRLIYYSQIVNDFQKGDIAEGYSVSREKKESFPLTVTSAQKNPTAFYLCASSTKPRDNSPLHFGNGTRLTVT.

In its sample, this clone was seen once. The chain combines TRBV30 with TRBJ2-1; TRBD2 might be the D (7 bases). The germline V gene has CDR1 GTSNPN and CDR2 SVGIG (reference sequence). The CDR3 runs to 15 residues. The CDR3 DNA reads TGTGCTTATCTAGGGGGGGGCTTCGCCTACAATGAGCAGTTCTTC. It specifies CAYLGGGFAYNEQFF.

The V and J genes are TRBV19 and TRBJ2-4; D perhaps matches TRBD1 (5 bases). The V end lost 3 bases, the J end lost 0 bases, and 9 bases lay between the germline ends. Germline CDR1 LNHDA, CDR2 SQIVND (reference sequence). This CDR3 spans 15 amino acids. For the CDR3, the DNA is TGTGCCAGTAGTATCTCCAGGGTAGCCAAAAACATTCAGTACTTC. Its translation is CASSISRVAKNIQYF.

This clone was observed a handful of times. The rearrangement links TRBV23-1 to TRBJ1-2; no clear D gene. Being an ORF, TRBV23-1 has a function that is uncertain. The ends were cut back, 4 bases at V and 7 bases at J, with 4 bases in the middle. The CDR3 totals 10 residues. The CDR3 region is CASSRPGYTF. The DNA for the CDR3 is TGCGCCAGCAGTCGACCTGGCTACACCTTC.

V gene TRBV30 combines with J gene TRBJ1-2; D call uncertain. This CDR3 comprises 11 residues. The V and J ends lost 2 bases and 0 bases respectively, with 1 base between them. Germline CDR1 reads GTSNPN; CDR2 reads SVGIG (reference sequence). Here the CDR3 reads CAWSSNYGYTF. CDR3 nucleotide sequence: TGTGCCTGGAGTTCTAACTATGGCTACACCTTC.

This clone was found once. The chain joins TRBV6-5 to TRBJ2-1; possibly TRBD2 for D (6 bases). CDR3 size: 15 residues. Trimming removed 6 bases at V and 4 bases at J, with 16 bases between. Germline loops: CDR1 MNHEY, CDR2 SVGAGI. DNA of the CDR3: TGTGCCAGCAGCCCTTTAGCGGATGCATACAATGAGCAGTTCTTC. This gives the protein CASSPLADAYNEQFF.

This clone was recorded a few times. The gene calls are TRBV20-1 and TRBJ2-7; possibly TRBD2 for D (5 bases). The germline CDR1 and CDR2 sequences are DFQATT and SNEGSKA (reference sequence). Trimming took 7 bases from V and 0 from J, leaving 7 bases between them. This CDR3 region has 11 residues. The CDR3 sequence is CSGEISYEQYF. The DNA for the CDR3 is TGCAGTGGGGAGATCTCCTACGAGCAGTACTTC.

V is TRBV7-2 and J is TRBJ1-2; D ambiguous. The CDR3 has 14 amino acids. Trimming took off 1 base at V and 7 bases at J, with 13 bases between the two ends. Germline loops: CDR1 SGHTA, CDR2 FQGNSA. Here the CDR3 reads CASSLETPTSGYTF. In nucleotides, the CDR3 is TGTGCCAGCAGCTTAGAGACACCGACTAGTGGCTACACCTTC. Variable domain in full (rest from reference TRBV7-2 and TRBJ1-2): GAGVSQSPSNKVTEKGKDVELRCDPISGHTALYWYRQSLGQGLEFLIYFQGNSAPDKSGLPSDRFSAERTGGSVSTLTIQRTQQEDSAVYLCASSLETPTSGYTFGSGTRLTVV.

CDR3 sequence: CATSRVGPGVGGYTF. In DNA form, the CDR3 reads TGTGCCACCAGCAGAGTTGGGCCAGGCGTTGGCGGCTACACCTTC. The rearrangement joins TRBV15 to TRBJ1-2; no definite D call. This CDR3 contains 15 residues. V lost 1 base and J 8 bases, leaving 17 bases between the germline ends. CDR1 LNHNV and CDR2 YYDKDF come from the germline V gene (reference sequence).

As DNA, the CDR3 is TGTGCCAGCAGCTTTATGAAATCTGGGGCCAACGTCCTGACTTTC. It codes for CASSFMKSGANVLTF. The V gene is TRBV5-6, the J gene TRBJ2-6; D unresolved. The CDR3 length is 15 residues. V lost 2 bases, J lost 1 base, and 7 bases lay in between. CDR1 and CDR2 (germline): SGHDT, YYEEEE.

In this sample, this clone turned up a few times. The chain is built from TRBV18 and TRBJ2-3, with TRBD2 matching 10 bases. This CDR3 has 16 residues. V shed 3 bases and J 0 bases; nucleotides not matched to a gene: 3. Germline values: CDR1 KGHSH, CDR2 LQKENI. CDR3 nucleotide sequence: TGTGCCAGCTCACCCCTAGCGGGGGCTAGCACAGATACGCAGTATTTT. As protein: CASSPLAGASTDTQYF.

V is TRBV10-3 and J is TRBJ1-1; 9 bases align to TRBD1. This CDR3 is built from 13 residues. CDR1 and CDR2 (germline): ENHRY, SYGVKD. After removal of 6 bases from V and 1 base from J, the junction contained 0 bases not matched to a gene. The CDR3 nucleotides are TGTGCCATCAGGGACAGGGGGAACACTGAAGCTTTCTTT. It specifies CAIRDRGNTEAFF.

This clone was observed a few times. The CDR3 spells CASMPGQGERERELFF. CDR3 DNA sequence: TGCGCCAGCATGCCGGGACAGGGGGAACGAGAACGGGAGCTGTTTTTT. The V gene is TRBV5-1, the J gene TRBJ2-2, with 11 nucleotides matching TRBD1. Germline-derived CDR1 and CDR2 are SGHRS and YFSETQ. This CDR3 comprises 16 residues. Losses at the gene ends were 6 bases for V and 9 bases for J; bases not matched to a gene: 13. The full variable domain, completed using reference TRBV5-1 and TRBJ2-2, is KAGVTQTPRYLIKTRGQQVTLSCSPISGHRSVSWYQQTPGQGLQFLFEYFSETQRNKGNFPGRFSGRQFSNSRSEMNVSTLELGDSALYLCASMPGQGERERELFFGEGSRLTVL.

For this clone: The sample carries other DNA sequences with the same CDR3. The rearrangement uses TRBV29-1 and TRBJ1-4; D perhaps matches TRBD1 (6 bases). The germline V gene encodes CDR1 SQVTM and CDR2 ANQGSEA. V was shortened by 4 bases and J by 7 bases, with 7 bases between the two germline ends. The CDR3 loop spans 11 amino acids. CDR3 residues: CSVATGEKLFF. DNA for the CDR3: TGCAGCGTTGCGACAGGTGAAAAACTGTTTTTT.

This clone was counted between two and nine times. The V and J genes are TRBV2 and TRBJ2-5; TRBD2 matches at 15 bases. CDR3 size: 19 residues. Germline CDR1 SNHLY, CDR2 FYNNEI. J gave up 5 bases and V 5 bases, and 15 bases lay outside the gene matches. CDR3 in DNA: TGTGCCAGCAGTATGACCGGGACTAGCGGGGGGTCCGCAAGGGAGACCCAGTACTTC. This codes for CASSMTGTSGGSARETQYF.

The chain links TRBV25-1 to TRBJ1-1, with D tentatively TRBD1 (5 bases). Trimming took 4 bases from V and 11 from J, leaving 14 bases between them. This CDR3 has 12 residues. Looked up from germline, CDR1 is MGHDK and CDR2 is SYGVNS. CDR3 DNA: TGTGCCAGCAGTGGTCCCTCAGGGTTCGCTTTCTTT. This gives the protein CASSGPSGFAFF.

The chain links TRBV27 to TRBJ1-1; TRBD1 is a possible D gene (6 bases). CDR3 length: 13 residues. Trimming took off 6 bases at V and 5 bases at J, with 13 bases between the two ends. Per germline, CDR1 MNHEY and CDR2 SMNVEV (reference sequence). CDR3 in amino acids: CASSLKGGTEAFF. DNA for the CDR3: TGTGCCAGCAGCCTTAAGGGGGGAACTGAAGCTTTCTTT.

This clone occurred a few times. The chain carries TRBV5-1 and TRBJ2-7; D is perhaps TRBD1 (6 bases). CDR3 size: 14 residues. V lost 4 bases and J 6 bases, leaving 17 bases between the germline ends. CDR1 and CDR2 from the germline V gene are SGHRS and YFSETQ. The DNA of the CDR3 is TGCGCCAGCAGCGGTAGAGGACAGCCCTTCGAGCAGTACTTC. The encoded protein is CASSGRGQPFEQYF.

This clone has ten or more counts. The rearrangement joins TRBV15 to TRBJ1-1; 7 bases agree with TRBD1. Trimming cost V 1 base and J 4 bases; bases outside gene matches: 3. Germline CDR1 LNHNV, CDR2 YYDKDF (reference sequence). This CDR3 region has 14 residues. The CDR3 coding sequence is TGTGCCACCAGCAGAGCAGGGGGTAGCACTGAAGCTTTCTTT. It translates to CATSRAGGSTEAFF.

This chain joins TRBV4-3 and TRBJ2-2; D is undetermined. V was cut by 11 bases and J by 4 bases, with 8 bases left in between. The CDR3 runs 11 residues. The germline CDR1 and CDR2 sequences are LGHNA and YSLEER. CDR3 loop: CAGQSTGELFF. CDR3 nucleotide sequence: TGCGCCGGGCAGAGCACCGGGGAGCTGTTTTTT.

V usage is TRBV11-2 and J usage is TRBJ2-7; D tentatively reads TRBD1 or TRBD2 (5 bases each). The CDR3 covers 17 residues. Between the trimmed V and J ends, which lost 3 bases and 5 bases, there was a span of 23 bases. The germline V gene encodes CDR1 SGHAT and CDR2 FQNNGV. This chain's CDR3 is CASSFIQRDRRPHEQYF. The DNA for the CDR3 is TGTGCCAGCAGCTTTATTCAAAGGGACCGTAGACCCCACGAGCAGTACTTC. The whole variable domain, filled in from reference TRBV11-2 and TRBJ2-7, reads EAGVAQSPRYKIIEKRQSVAFWCNPISGHATLYWYQQILGQGPKLLIQFQNNGVVDDSQLPKDRFSAERLKGVDSTLKIQPAKLEDSAVYLCASSFIQRDRRPHEQYFGPGTRLTVT.

The chain links TRBV29-1 to TRBJ2-3; D is unresolved. Germline CDR1 reads SQVTM; CDR2 reads ANQGSEA. The ends were cut back, 6 bases at V and 3 bases at J, with 10 bases in the middle. This CDR3 is built from 12 residues. The CDR3 loop reads CSVAVGTDTQYF. CDR3 coding DNA: TGCAGCGTCGCGGTTGGGACAGATACGCAGTATTTT.

A single count supports this clone. One junction end disagrees with the germline gene, perhaps due to a read error. The rearrangement joins TRBV15 to TRBJ1-1, with 7 bases lining up with TRBD1. CDR1 is LNHNV and CDR2 is YYDKDF in the germline V gene (reference sequence). This CDR3 region has 16 residues. For the CDR3, the DNA is TGTGCCACCAGCGGAGACCACAGGGGAAGGGAGACTGAAGCTTTCTTT. Protein product: CATSGDHRGRETEAFF.

This clone has more than one count but fewer than ten. This chain joins TRBV23-1 and TRBJ2-1, with D possibly being TRBD1 (5 bases). TRBV23-1 is annotated as an ORF whose role is uncertain. V was pared by 6 bases and J by 0 bases, with 15 bases between. This CDR3 spans 16 amino acids. The CDR3 coding sequence is TGCGCCAGCAGCAAGGGGATGGGAAGCTCCTACAATGAGCAGTTCTTC. Protein product: CASSKGMGSSYNEQFF.

Only a few counts were recorded for this clone. This chain uses TRBV5-1 with TRBJ2-3; 7 bases agree with TRBD1. The CDR3 covers 15 residues. Germline trimming cut 0 bases from V and 2 bases from J; bases unmatched to any gene: 3. Germline V gene lookup returns CDR1 SGHRS and CDR2 YFSETQ. For the CDR3, the DNA is TGCGCCAGCAGCTTGGTACAGGGGAACACAGATACGCAGTATTTT. It specifies CASSLVQGNTDTQYF.

The gene calls are TRBV9 and TRBJ2-4; 10 bases are shared with TRBD2. Germline V gene sequence: CDR1 SGDLS, CDR2 YYNGEE. This CDR3 comprises 15 residues. The junction had 2 bases not matched to a gene; V was cut back by 3 bases and J by 2 bases. The CDR3 protein is CASSDSGGSKNIQYF. CDR3 in DNA: TGTGCCAGCAGCGATAGCGGGGGGTCCAAAAACATTCAGTACTTC.

The chain carries TRBV4-1 and TRBJ1-2, with D perhaps TRBD1 (6 bases). V lost 3 bases, J lost 6 bases, and 17 bases lay in between. The germline V gene encodes CDR1 MGHRA and CDR2 YSYEKL. CDR3 size: 15 residues. For the CDR3, the DNA is TGCGCCAGCAGCCAGAACGGGGGCCCTGAAAATGGCTACACCTTC. Encoded protein: CASSQNGGPENGYTF.

This clone was counted a few times. This rearrangement joins TRBV25-1 to TRBJ1-3; no firm D call. In germline, CDR1 is MGHDK, CDR2 SYGVNS. This CDR3 has 16 amino acids. With 4 bases removed from V and 0 bases from J, the gap between germline ends came to 13 bases. CDR3: CASSAVAALSGNTIYF. The CDR3, as DNA: TGTGCCAGCAGTGCTGTCGCTGCCCTCTCTGGAAACACCATATATTTT.

The chain recombines TRBV4-3 with TRBJ2-2; 10 bases map to TRBD1. This CDR3 has 16 residues. Trimming took 1 base from V and 4 from J; bases not matched to a gene: 3. The germline V gene has CDR1 LGHNA and CDR2 YSLEER. Written as DNA, the CDR3 is TGCGCCAGCAGCCAAGGGGGACAGGGGACCACCGGGGAGCTGTTTTTT. This translates into CASSQGGQGTTGELFF.

Turning to this clone: Other nucleotide sequences from this sample produce the same CDR3. The chain uses TRBV29-1 and TRBJ1-5; 9 positions match TRBD1. Per germline, CDR1 SQVTM and CDR2 ANQGSEA. The CDR3 contains 13 residues. Written as DNA, the CDR3 is TGCAGTGTGGGACAGGGAGGGAATCAGCCCCAGCATTTT. This sequence encodes CSVGQGGNQPQHF. Combining the CDR3 with reference TRBV29-1 and TRBJ1-5 gives the whole variable domain SAVISQKPSRDICQRGTSLTIQCQVDSQVTMMFWYRQQPGQSLTLIATANQGSEATYESGFVIDKFPISRPNLTFSTLTVSNMSPEDSSIYLCSVGQGGNQPQHFGDGTRLSIL.